What follows are 30 T cell receptor beta chains derived from one specimen sequenced in a study of T-cell reconstitution after alpha-beta-depleted transplantation in children. Preparation of the TCRbeta library used unique molecular identifiers. MiXCR, run by TCRdb on the PCR reads, gives a single entry per CDR3 protein. The table lists approximately 270,000 distinct CDR3 sequences, about 10% of them singletons. This material consisted of PBMCs from the stem cell graft donor, taken from the stem cell graft. The origin of the receptors is a human donor who donated a stem cell graft to a child with SCID.

This clonotype was detected ten times or more. The J gene is TRBJ2-2, the V gene TRBV7-3; 11 nucleotides align to TRBD1. The germline V gene encodes CDR1 SGHTA and CDR2 FQGTGA. The ends lost 2 bases at V and 6 bases at J; junction bases unmatched: 8. The CDR3 covers 17 residues. The CDR3: CASSLLGQGAPAGELFF. The CDR3 region has the DNA TGTGCCAGCAGCTTACTTGGACAGGGGGCCCCCGCCGGGGAGCTGTTTTTT.

In this sample, this clonotype turned up many times. The chain combines TRBV2 with TRBJ2-1, with a tentative D call TRBD1 (6 bases). V shed 7 bases and J shed 1 base, with 8 bases lying between them. Germline CDR1 SNHLY, CDR2 FYNNEI. CDR3 size: 13 residues. CDR3 loop: CASKGDSYNEQFF. CDR3 nucleotides: TGTGCCAGCAAGGGGGATTCCTACAATGAGCAGTTCTTC.

This clonotype showed up just a few times. The chain carries TRBV25-1 and TRBJ1-2, with 7 nucleotides matching TRBD1. Germline V gene sequence: CDR1 MGHDK, CDR2 SYGVNS. The CDR3 runs 17 residues. V gave up 4 bases and J gave up 7 bases; unmatched junction bases: 18. As DNA, the CDR3 is TGTGCCAGCAGTGGAAGGGTCCGACAGGGCCGCGTAAGTGGCTACACCTTC. Encoded protein: CASSGRVRQGRVSGYTF.

This clonotype was seen only a few times. The chain combines TRBV12-3 or TRBV12-4 with TRBJ2-3; 10 nucleotides line up with TRBD1. The J segment lost 5 bases and the V segment lost 2 bases, leaving 7 bases of the junction unmatched. The CDR3 is 16 amino acids. DNA of the CDR3: TGTGCCAGCAGTTTATCCGGGACAGGGGTCGTAGATACGCAGTATTTT. Amino acid sequence: CASSLSGTGVVDTQYF.

There are a few counts of this clonotype. V usage is TRBV12-3 or TRBV12-4 and J usage is TRBJ2-3, with D tentatively TRBD1 or TRBD2 (6 bases each). The CDR3 extends over 15 amino acids. V shed 7 bases and J shed 3 bases, with 17 bases lying between them. The chain's CDR3 is CASISLGGGTDTQYF. The CDR3 DNA is TGTGCCAGCATCTCTTTGGGGGGCGGGACAGATACGCAGTATTTT.

A note on this clonotype: At one end the junction does not follow the germline gene, possibly because of a read error. V usage is TRBV9 and J usage is TRBJ2-5; TRBD2 is a possible D gene (6 bases). The CDR3 runs 16 residues. CDR1 and CDR2 (germline): SGDLS, YYNGEE. CDR3 DNA sequence: TGTGCCAGCAGCCCGGGACTCCTACTAAACCCCGAGAGCCAGTACTTC. Its protein is CASSPGLLLNPESQYF.

This clonotype was counted between two and nine times. The chain carries TRBV12-3 or TRBV12-4 and TRBJ2-1; 8 positions agree with TRBD2. The CDR3 spans 13 residues. With 6 bases clipped from V and 3 bases from J, the junction kept 1 base outside the gene matches. The DNA of the CDR3 is TGTGCCAGCAGACTAGCGGTCTACAATGAGCAGTTCTTC. This codes for CASRLAVYNEQFF.

This clonotype was picked up a small number of times. V usage is TRBV7-8 and J usage is TRBJ2-2, with 9 bases fitting TRBD1. With V trimmed by 6 bases and J by 5 bases, 7 bases remained unmatched. This CDR3 region has 15 residues. CDR1 and CDR2 from the germline V gene are SGHVS and FQNEAQ. CDR3: CASRYTGGVTGELFF. Here the CDR3 DNA reads TGTGCCAGCAGATATACAGGGGGCGTAACCGGGGAGCTGTTTTTT.

The sample holds a few counts of this clonotype. V gene TRBV10-3 combines with J gene TRBJ2-7; D not resolved. The germline V gene has CDR1 ENHRY and CDR2 SYGVKD. V lost 3 bases to trimming and J lost 4 bases, with 7 bases between them. The CDR3 spans 12 residues. The CDR3 loop reads CAISDVRYEQYF. For the CDR3, the DNA is TGTGCCATCAGTGATGTGAGATACGAGCAGTACTTC.

This clonotype was seen repeatedly, ten times or more. V usage is TRBV10-2 and J usage is TRBJ2-5, with TRBD2 matching over 8 bases. CDR1 and CDR2 from the germline V gene are WSHSY and SAAADI. V shed 0 bases, J shed 4 bases, and the junction held 4 bases outside the gene matches. This CDR3 has 15 residues. CDR3 amino acids: CASSESRAGAETQYF. The CDR3 nucleotides are TGCGCCAGCAGTGAGTCTCGAGCGGGGGCAGAGACCCAGTACTTC.

This clonotype showed up just a few times. The V gene is TRBV20-1, the J gene TRBJ1-2, with 7 bases lining up with TRBD1. Unmatched junction bases numbered 4, after V lost 8 bases and J lost 4 bases. Germline CDR1 DFQATT, CDR2 SNEGSKA (reference sequence). There are 11 residues in the CDR3. CDR3 region: CSTGESYGYTF. DNA of the CDR3: TGCAGTACAGGGGAAAGCTATGGCTACACCTTC.

J is TRBJ1-1 and V is TRBV12-3 or TRBV12-4; D is unresolved. The CDR3 is 15 residues long. Trimming pared 1 base from V and 1 base from J, leaving 10 bases between. The CDR3 DNA reads as TGTGCCAGCAGTTTAGAGGCAGGATGGAACACTGAAGCTTTCTTT. As protein: CASSLEAGWNTEAFF.

The chain employs TRBV5-1 and TRBJ2-2; TRBD1 matches at 7 bases. Germline CDR1 SGHRS, CDR2 YFSETQ. The CDR3 sequence is 16 residues long. V dropped 5 bases and J dropped 0; count of bases not matched to a gene: 7. CDR3 bases: TGCGCCAGCAGTTACACCGGGACAGCGAACACCGGGGAGCTGTTTTTT. Amino acid sequence: CASSYTGTANTGELFF.

This clonotype has a handful of counts. The chain recombines TRBV19 with TRBJ1-1, with 7 bases matching TRBD1. CDR3 size: 15 residues. J was trimmed by 1 base and V by 2 bases; bases with no gene match: 4. Germline V gene sequence: CDR1 LNHDA, CDR2 SQIVND (reference sequence). The CDR3 sequence is CASSIRGGENTEAFF. The CDR3 DNA is TGTGCCAGTAGTATACGAGGGGGCGAGAACACTGAAGCTTTCTTT.

The chain joins TRBV10-3 to TRBJ2-5, with D possibly being TRBD2 (6 bases). The CDR3 runs to 15 residues. Trimming cost V 5 bases and J 4 bases, with 17 bases left between them. CDR1 ENHRY and CDR2 SYGVKD come from the germline V gene. The CDR3 DNA reads TGTGCCATCAGTACAAATCCGGACTATGTAGAGACCCAGTACTTC. The encoded protein is CAISTNPDYVETQYF.

The rearrangement joins TRBV7-8 to TRBJ2-2, with a tentative D call TRBD1 (5 bases). V gave up 7 bases and J gave up 4 bases, with 10 bases separating them. Germline CDR1 reads SGHVS; CDR2 reads FQNEAQ. The CDR3 is 13 residues long. DNA of the CDR3: TGTGCCAGCAACATACAGGCCACCGGGGAGCTGTTTTTT. This sequence encodes CASNIQATGELFF.

This chain uses TRBV6-5 with TRBJ1-5; tentative D call: TRBD1 (5 bases). Between the trimmed V and J ends, which lost 4 bases and 4 bases, there was a span of 8 bases. This CDR3 is 13 amino acids long. From germline, CDR1 is MNHEY and CDR2 SVGAGI. In nucleotides, the CDR3 is TGTGCCAGCAGTTCGGACAAAAATCAGCCCCAGCATTTT. Translated, it gives CASSSDKNQPQHF.

This clonotype showed up just a few times. The V call is TRBV7-3, the J call TRBJ2-7; D ambiguous. Looked up from germline, CDR1 is SGHTA and CDR2 is FQGTGA. The V end lost 9 bases, the J end lost 3 bases, and 27 bases lay between the germline ends. The CDR3 covers 17 residues. The CDR3 loop reads CARLRRGPIRPLYEQYF. For the CDR3, the DNA is TGTGCCAGACTCCGTAGAGGTCCCATCCGCCCCCTCTACGAGCAGTACTTC. Complete variable domain (other parts from reference TRBV7-3 and TRBJ2-7): GAGVSQTPSNKVTEKGKYVELRCDPISGHTALYWYRQSLGQGPEFLIYFQGTGAADDSGLPNDRFFAVRPEGSVSTLKIQRTERGDSAVYLCARLRRGPIRPLYEQYFGPGTRLTVT.

This rearrangement joins TRBV20-1 to TRBJ2-1; 9 bases line up with TRBD2. The V and J ends lost 4 bases and 3 bases, in that order; junction bases with no gene match: 10. Germline V gives CDR1 DFQATT, CDR2 SNEGSKA (reference sequence). The CDR3 totals 16 residues. The CDR3 DNA follows: TGCAGTGCTATTGGTAGCGGGGGTAACTACTACAATGAGCAGTTCTTC. This translates into CSAIGSGGNYYNEQFF.

This clonotype was seen ten or more times. V gene TRBV5-1 combines with J gene TRBJ2-1, with TRBD1 identical over 8 bases. The CDR3 has 16 amino acids. J gave up 2 bases and V 4 bases, and 8 bases lay outside the gene matches. CDR1 is SGHRS, CDR2 YFSETQ, per germline. The CDR3 bases are TGCGCCAGCAGCCCGGACAGGGATCAGGCCTACAATGAGCAGTTCTTC. Residues: CASSPDRDQAYNEQFF.

This clonotype showed up just a few times. The gene calls are TRBV7-8 and TRBJ2-5; D perhaps matches TRBD1 (6 bases). V gave up 4 bases and J gave up 3 bases, with 9 bases separating them. Germline CDR1 reads SGHVS; CDR2 reads FQNEAQ. The CDR3 consists of 13 residues. CDR3 in DNA: TGTGCCAGCAGCTCAGGGGTTAAAGAGACCCAGTACTTC. Translated, it gives CASSSGVKETQYF.

This clonotype came up a few times. J is TRBJ2-7 and V is TRBV20-1; a possible D gene is TRBD2 (5 bases). The CDR3 loop spans 12 amino acids. Germline V gene lookup returns CDR1 DFQATT and CDR2 SNEGSKA (reference sequence). The ends were cut back, 6 bases at V and 4 bases at J, with 13 bases in the middle. Here the CDR3 reads CSATRGLYEQYF. CDR3 in DNA: TGCAGTGCCACTCGGGGTCTGTACGAGCAGTACTTC.

Many counts were recorded for this clonotype. J is TRBJ1-1 and V is TRBV3-1; D is possibly TRBD1 (5 bases). Germline CDR1 reads LGHDT; CDR2 reads YNNKEL (reference sequence). Trimming removed 4 bases at V and 2 bases at J, with 8 bases between. The length of the CDR3 is 13 residues. CDR3 DNA sequence: TGTGCCAGCAGCCCGGGACGAAACACTGAAGCTTTCTTT. It translates to CASSPGRNTEAFF.

The J gene is TRBJ1-2, the V gene TRBV6-6; TRBD1 matches 8 bases. After removal of 10 bases from V and 4 bases from J, the junction contained 8 bases not matched to a gene. CDR3 size: 13 residues. Germline CDR1 and CDR2: MNHNY and SVGAGI (reference sequence). The CDR3 coding sequence is TGTGCCACCTCGGACAGGGAAGGCTATGGCTACACCTTC. This gives the protein CATSDREGYGYTF.

V and J are TRBV6-5 and TRBJ1-3, with D tentatively TRBD1 (6 bases). The CDR3 sequence is 16 residues long. The V end was cut by 3 bases, the J end by 4 bases, with 16 bases between. Germline V gene sequence: CDR1 MNHEY, CDR2 SVGAGI. CDR3 coding DNA: TGTGCCAGCAGTTATAACGGACAGTACTCCGGAAACACCATATATTTT. Translation gives CASSYNGQYSGNTIYF.

This clonotype turned up a few times. V gene TRBV5-1 combines with J gene TRBJ2-2, with 7 bases matching TRBD1. CDR1 and CDR2 (germline): SGHRS, YFSETQ. This CDR3 has 17 amino acids. J gave up 6 bases and V 4 bases, and 15 bases lay outside the gene matches. Here the CDR3 reads CASSHRQGFFPAGELFF. For the CDR3, the DNA is TGCGCCAGCAGCCATAGACAGGGTTTCTTTCCGGCCGGGGAGCTGTTTTTT.

J is TRBJ1-1 and V is TRBV2; D may be TRBD1 (6 bases). This CDR3 has 14 amino acids. V was pared by 4 bases and J by 4 bases, with 13 bases between. Germline V gene lookup returns CDR1 SNHLY and CDR2 FYNNEI. CDR3 sequence (DNA): TGTGCCAGCAGTGTCTCAGGGGACACCACTGAAGCTTTCTTT. Translated: CASSVSGDTTEAFF.

Turning to this clonotype: Germline and junction disagree at one end, which may indicate a read error. V is TRBV27 and J is TRBJ2-6; D is unclear. Germline CDR1 is MNHEY and CDR2 is SMNVEV (reference sequence). The CDR3 runs 14 residues. The CDR3 loop reads CASSWVAGANVLTF. The DNA for the CDR3 is TGTGCTAGCAGTTGGGTAGCTGGGGCCAACGTCCTGACTTTC.

This clonotype appeared a few times. Here the CDR3 reads CASSPATGRGTEAFF. CDR3 bases: TGTGCCAGCAGCCCGGCCACAGGGCGGGGCACTGAAGCTTTCTTT. V is TRBV5-5 and J is TRBJ1-1; D perhaps matches TRBD1 (6 bases). Germline CDR1 SGHKS, CDR2 YYEKEE (reference sequence). Between the trimmed V and J ends, which lost 4 bases and 4 bases, there was a span of 17 bases. The CDR3 loop spans 15 amino acids.

The V and J genes are TRBV11-2 and TRBJ2-1, with 11 bases identical to TRBD2. Germline loops: CDR1 SGHAT, CDR2 FQNNGV. The CDR3 sequence is 17 residues long. Trimming at V came to 4 bases and at J to 6 bases, leaving 11 bases not matched to a gene. Here the CDR3 reads CASSSLPGLAASNEQFF. The CDR3 DNA reads TGTGCCAGCAGCTCTCTTCCGGGACTAGCGGCGAGCAATGAGCAGTTCTTC.